This TCR beta chain was sequenced in a study of cytomegalovirus exposure and HLA in healthy donors. The study, taken as a whole, reports: The number of N-insertions in an Asian-associated ancestry cluster was reportedly below the approximately 680-donor mean in a later analysis. The study flagged roughly 150 TCR beta chains as cytomegalovirus-associated.

The PCR was carried out with 60 Vbeta primers and 13 Jbeta primers. The repertoire was sequenced with immunoSEQ multiplex PCR; TCRdb's copy has only in-frame clones and lacks some. The sample shows some 120,000 clones, less than 80% of them seen only once. As regards this clone: Its target is not known.

The source material was PBMCs. This clonotype originated in a man between 40 and 49 years old in good health and CMV-seropositive.

In nucleotides, the CDR3 is TGTGCCAGCAGCTTAGGGCTCACAGATACGCAGTATTTT. The encoded protein is CASSLGLTDTQYF. The chain joins TRBV11-3 to TRBJ2-3, with no clear D. Trimming removed 1 base at V and 2 bases at J, with 4 bases between. Germline-derived CDR1 and CDR2 are SGHNT and YENEEA. This CDR3 is built from 13 residues. The whole variable domain, filled in from reference TRBV11-3 and TRBJ2-3, reads EAGVVQSPRYKIIEKKQPVAFWCNPISGHNTLYWYLQNLGQGPELLIRYENEEAVDDSQLPKDRFSAERLKGVDSTLKIQPAELGDSAVYLCASSLGLTDTQYFGPGTRLTVL.